A selection of T cell receptor beta chains follows, all from one sample in a study of cytomegalovirus exposure and HLA in healthy donors. Clones were read by immunoSEQ multiplex PCR, and TCRdb kept only the in-frame ones, dropping some. This sample yields about 79,000 clones, of which 67% are seen a single time; 6.5% to 7.5% belongs to the top ten. The sample comprised PBMCs. These receptors were obtained from a woman between 50 and 59 years old in good health and CMV-seropositive. Each CDR3 is given with its conserved first and last residue. The D gene is left open where the match is weak. Clone size appears in some rows only: once, few, many, or a class for an expanded clone.

V,J,size,D,DNA,CDR3
TRBV2,TRBJ1-5,once,-,TGTGCCAGCAGTCAGGGTAATCAGCCCCAGCATTTT,CASSQGNQPQHF
TRBV27,TRBJ1-6,-,-,-,CASSFGPGGTPLHF
TRBV7-2,TRBJ1-5,-,-,TGTGCCAGCAGCTTGATTCCAGGGTATAGCAATCAGCCCCAGCATTTT,CASSLIPGYSNQPQHF
TRBV28,TRBJ1-6,-,TRBD1,TGTGCCAGCAGGGAACAGGGGGATTCACCCCTCCACTTT,CASREQGDSPLHF
TRBV6-1,TRBJ2-1,-,-,TGTGCCAGCAGTGTTAGTTACCAGGGGAGTGAGCAGTTCTTC,CASSVSYQGSEQFF
TRBV25-1,TRBJ2-3,-,TRBD1,TGTGCCAGCAGTGAAGGTGGTGGGACAGGCACAGATACGCAGTATTTT,CASSEGGGTGTDTQYF
TRBV7-6,TRBJ2-1,-,TRBD2,TGTGCCAGCAGCTTAGTCGGACCAGCGGGGGGGCCGCGGGACAATGAGCAGTTCTTC,CASSLVGPAGGPRDNEQFF
TRBV27,TRBJ1-2,-,-,TGTGCCAGCAGTGGTTCCCCGGACAGTTGGTATGGCTACACCTTC,CASSGSPDSWYGYTF
TRBV11-2,TRBJ1-4,once,-,TGTGCCAGCAGCCGGTCGGGGGTGAATGAAAAACTGTTTTTT,CASSRSGVNEKLFF
TRBV27,TRBJ1-6,-,TRBD1,TGTGCCAGCAGTTTCGGGACAGGGGGCCATTCACCCCTCCACTTT,CASSFGTGGHSPLHF
TRBV5-1,TRBJ2-1,-,TRBD1,TGCGCCAGCAGCCCGGGGACAGGACACAATGAGCAGTTCTTC,CASSPGTGHNEQFF
TRBV5-1,TRBJ1-6,-,-,TGCGCCAGCACCGAGGGCGTAAGATCACCCCTCCACTTT,CASTEGVRSPLHF
TRBV6-1,TRBJ1-1,-,-,TGTGCCAGCAGTCCAAGGAGGTCGAACACTGAAGCTTTCTTT,CASSPRRSNTEAFF
TRBV27,TRBJ2-3,-,TRBD1,TGTGCCAGTCGGGACAGATTTAGCACAGATACGCAGTATTTT,CASRDRFSTDTQYF
TRBV11-3,TRBJ1-1,-,TRBD1,TGTGCCAGCAGCTTAGCCGGGACAGGGGTGCCTGAAGCTTTCTTT,CASSLAGTGVPEAFF
TRBV7-9,TRBJ1-6,-,TRBD1,TGTGCCAGCAGCTCTTCCGGGACAGGGAATTCACCCCTCCACTTT,CASSSSGTGNSPLHF
TRBV5-1,TRBJ2-5,few,TRBD2,TGCGCCAGCAGCTGGGGGGGACTAGCGGGGGGCCCCCGTCGAACCCAGTACTTC,CASSWGGLAGGPRRTQYF
TRBV19,TRBJ2-3,-,TRBD2,TGTGCCAGTAGTATACTAGCGGCAGACACAGATACGCAGTATTTT,CASSILAADTDTQYF
TRBV7-9,TRBJ2-2,-,-,TGTGCCAGCAGCATCAGCGGAGCCAACACCGGGGAGCTGTTTTTT,CASSISGANTGELFF
TRBV7-9,TRBJ2-2,-,-,TGTGCCAGCAGCTGGCCCAGTGGAACGGGCGGGGAGCTGTTTTTT,CASSWPSGTGGELFF
TRBV7-9,TRBJ2-7,few,-,TGTTCCAGCAGCAGTTCTATGCGGGAGCAGTACTTC,CSSSSSMREQYF
TRBV5-1,TRBJ2-7,-,TRBD1,TGCGCCAGCAGCATGACCGGGACAGGAACCTACGAGCAGTACTTC,CASSMTGTGTYEQYF
TRBV7-3,TRBJ1-1,-,-,TGTGCCAGCAGCTTAAGTAGTAACACTGAAGCTTTCTTT,CASSLSSNTEAFF
TRBV15,TRBJ2-4,few,TRBD2,TGTGCCACCAGCAGCCCGACGGGGGGGTTAGCCAAAAACATTCAGTACTTC,CATSSPTGGLAKNIQYF
TRBV29-1,TRBJ2-1,-,-,TGCAGCGGCGATTACAATGAGCAGTTCTTC,CSGDYNEQFF
TRBV6-1,TRBJ2-3,-,TRBD1,TGTGCCAGCAGTGGGGGACAGGGGGATACGCAGTATTTT,CASSGGQGDTQYF
TRBV7-2,TRBJ2-4,-,-,TGTGCCAGCAGCTTTTTCAGCGCGAACATTCAGTACTTC,CASSFFSANIQYF
TRBV6-5,TRBJ1-5,-,TRBD1,TGTGCCAGCAGTTACTCGAAGACAGGAGGGGGCCAGCCCCAGCATTTT,CASSYSKTGGGQPQHF
TRBV6-1,TRBJ2-1,-,TRBD2,TGTGCCAGCAGTGATTTAAGCGGGGGGGCCTACAATGAGCAGTTCTTC,CASSDLSGGAYNEQFF
TRBV7-3,TRBJ2-1,-,-,TGTGCCAGCAGCTTGGACAAGAGCTCCTACAATGAGCAGTTCTTC,CASSLDKSSYNEQFF
TRBV11-1,TRBJ2-7,-,TRBD1,TGTGCCAGCAGCTCCGGGACAGTTTTCTACGAGCAGTACTTC,CASSSGTVFYEQYF
TRBV18,TRBJ1-5,-,-,TGTGCCAGCTCACCACCGTACACCCCTAGCAATCAGCCCCAGCATTTT,CASSPPYTPSNQPQHF
TRBV28,TRBJ2-6,-,TRBD1,TGTGCCAGCAGGTCCCGTATGGGACAGGGAGGAACTGGGGCCAACGTCCTGACTTTC,CASRSRMGQGGTGANVLTF
TRBV6-1,TRBJ2-6,-,-,TGTGCCAGCAAGAGCTCTGGGGCCAACGTCCTGACTTTC,CASKSSGANVLTF
TRBV6-6,TRBJ1-1,few,-,TGTGCCAGCAGTTACTCTGAGTTTGAAGCTTTCTTT,CASSYSEFEAFF
TRBV5-1,TRBJ2-1,once,-,TGCGCCAGCAGCTCGGCGGGACGTATTAACAATGAGCAGTTCTTC,CASSSAGRINNEQFF
TRBV7-3,TRBJ1-6,-,-,TGTGCCAGCAGCTTGGGACACCAAAATTCACCCCTCCACTTT,CASSLGHQNSPLHF
TRBV27,TRBJ2-1,-,TRBD2,TGTGCCAGCAGTCTGCGGGGGGGTACCCCCAATGAGCAGTTCTTC,CASSLRGGTPNEQFF
TRBV11-3,TRBJ2-7,-,-,TGTGCCAGCAGCTTTACAGGATCCTACGAGCAGTACTTC,CASSFTGSYEQYF
TRBV4-2,TRBJ1-6,-,-,TGTGCCAGCAGCCAAGACCAGGCGGGCGCGAATTCACCCCTCCACTTT,CASSQDQAGANSPLHF
TRBV6-5,TRBJ1-5,few,TRBD1,TGTGCCAGCAGCCGGGACAGGGTTCGTCAGCCCCAGCATTTT,CASSRDRVRQPQHF
TRBV5-1,TRBJ1-6,-,TRBD1,TGCGCCAGCAGCTTAGGGGACAGTAGGTCACCCCTCCACTTT,CASSLGDSRSPLHF
TRBV11-2,TRBJ2-7,-,-,TGTGCCAGCAGTACCGACGGAGCCTACGAGCAGTACTTC,CASSTDGAYEQYF
TRBV27,TRBJ2-1,-,TRBD2,TGTGCCAGCAGTTTAACGGGGGGGAGATATGAGCAGTTCTTC,CASSLTGGRYEQFF
TRBV5-1,TRBJ2-7,once,TRBD1,TGCGCCAGCAGCGGGGGACAGCACTACGAGCAGTACTTC,CASSGGQHYEQYF
TRBV5-1,TRBJ2-5,-,TRBD2,TGCGCCAGCAGCGGATGGGACTCCAGCGGGGAAGAGACCCAGTACTTC,CASSGWDSSGEETQYF
TRBV6-5,TRBJ2-5,-,-,TGTGCCAGCAGTCCCCACCATCGGGGTATGAAGACCCAGTACTTC,CASSPHHRGMKTQYF
TRBV30,TRBJ2-2,-,-,TGTGCCTGGAGTCCTCTATTAGACACCGGGGAGCTGTTTTTT,CAWSPLLDTGELFF
TRBV19,TRBJ1-5,few,-,TGTGCCAGTAGTCTTGACAGACGATATCAGCCCCAGCATTTT,CASSLDRRYQPQHF
TRBV5-1,TRBJ1-6,once,TRBD1,TGCGCCAGCACCCTCAGGACAGGGGATGAATCCTATAATTCACCCCTCCACTTT,CASTLRTGDESYNSPLHF
TRBV2,TRBJ2-1,few,-,TGTGCCAGCAGTGAAACGGGGGATGAGGACAATGAGCAGTTCTTC,CASSETGDEDNEQFF
TRBV9,TRBJ2-2,-,TRBD1,TGTGCCAGCAGCGTAGACGGGACAGAAGGCGGGGAGCTGTTTTTT,CASSVDGTEGGELFF
TRBV7-6,TRBJ1-1,-,-,TGTGCCAGCACCCTCGGGAGTGAAGCTTTCTTT,CASTLGSEAFF
TRBV5-1,TRBJ2-1,-,TRBD2,TGCGCCAGCAGCTTACCTGCGAACCTAGCGGGGGGAACCTACAATGAGCAGTTCTTC,CASSLPANLAGGTYNEQFF
TRBV11-3,TRBJ2-1,few,TRBD2,TGTGCCAGCAGCTCCGGGACTAGCGGGGGGGCCAATGAGCAGTTCTTC,CASSSGTSGGANEQFF